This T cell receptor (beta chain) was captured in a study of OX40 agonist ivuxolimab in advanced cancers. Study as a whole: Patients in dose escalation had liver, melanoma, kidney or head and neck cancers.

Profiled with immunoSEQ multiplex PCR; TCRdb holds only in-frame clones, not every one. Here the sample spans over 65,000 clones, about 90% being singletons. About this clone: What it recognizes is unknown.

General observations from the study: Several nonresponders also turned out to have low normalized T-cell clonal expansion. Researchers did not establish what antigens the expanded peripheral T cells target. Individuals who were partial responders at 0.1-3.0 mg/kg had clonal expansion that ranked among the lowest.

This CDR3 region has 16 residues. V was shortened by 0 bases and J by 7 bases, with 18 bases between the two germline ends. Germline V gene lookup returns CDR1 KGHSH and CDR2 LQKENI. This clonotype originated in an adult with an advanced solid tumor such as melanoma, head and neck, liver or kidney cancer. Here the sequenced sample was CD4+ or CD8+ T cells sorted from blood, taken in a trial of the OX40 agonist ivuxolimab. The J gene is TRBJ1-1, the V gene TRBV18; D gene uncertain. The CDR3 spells CASSPPAVGLWGEAFF. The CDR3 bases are TGTGCCAGCTCACCACCGGCCGTAGGCCTTTGGGGTGAAGCTTTCTTT.